A selection of T cell receptor beta chains follows, all from one sample in a study of blood T cell repertoires in COVID-19. Here immunoSEQ multiplex PCR was the method, and the copy in TCRdb shows in-frame clones only, minus some. There are around 340,000 clones in the sample; almost 90% occur only once, and just over 1% lies in the top ten. The sample comprised PBMCs or T cells enriched from blood (not recorded which). The receptor source for this set is a woman in her twenties or thirties who had been exposed to COVID-19. The CDR3 runs from the conserved cysteine through the conserved F or W. D genes are given only for firm matches. Size is omitted from some rows. Given values are once, few, many or a class for expanded clones.

CDR3 protein	V gene	J gene	D gene	clone size
CASINLGGTGALKAQYF	TRBV2	TRBJ2-5	TRBD1	NA
CASSLSQGFSYGYTF	TRBV28	TRBJ1-2	NA	once
CASSPGGGRVETQYF	TRBV5-1	TRBJ2-5	TRBD2	few
CATSGTGSNQPQHF	TRBV24-1	TRBJ1-5	NA	NA
CASSLDQGGDYGYTF	TRBV5-1	TRBJ1-2	NA	NA
CASSPTGTGSSTGELFF	TRBV7-8	TRBJ2-2	TRBD1	NA
CASSLRGPNYEQYF	TRBV28	TRBJ2-7	TRBD1	NA
CATSRVVGTTTGELFF	TRBV15	TRBJ2-2	TRBD2	NA
CASSLTRGYTF	TRBV28	TRBJ1-2	NA	NA
CASKSLAYEQYF	TRBV27	TRBJ2-7	NA	NA